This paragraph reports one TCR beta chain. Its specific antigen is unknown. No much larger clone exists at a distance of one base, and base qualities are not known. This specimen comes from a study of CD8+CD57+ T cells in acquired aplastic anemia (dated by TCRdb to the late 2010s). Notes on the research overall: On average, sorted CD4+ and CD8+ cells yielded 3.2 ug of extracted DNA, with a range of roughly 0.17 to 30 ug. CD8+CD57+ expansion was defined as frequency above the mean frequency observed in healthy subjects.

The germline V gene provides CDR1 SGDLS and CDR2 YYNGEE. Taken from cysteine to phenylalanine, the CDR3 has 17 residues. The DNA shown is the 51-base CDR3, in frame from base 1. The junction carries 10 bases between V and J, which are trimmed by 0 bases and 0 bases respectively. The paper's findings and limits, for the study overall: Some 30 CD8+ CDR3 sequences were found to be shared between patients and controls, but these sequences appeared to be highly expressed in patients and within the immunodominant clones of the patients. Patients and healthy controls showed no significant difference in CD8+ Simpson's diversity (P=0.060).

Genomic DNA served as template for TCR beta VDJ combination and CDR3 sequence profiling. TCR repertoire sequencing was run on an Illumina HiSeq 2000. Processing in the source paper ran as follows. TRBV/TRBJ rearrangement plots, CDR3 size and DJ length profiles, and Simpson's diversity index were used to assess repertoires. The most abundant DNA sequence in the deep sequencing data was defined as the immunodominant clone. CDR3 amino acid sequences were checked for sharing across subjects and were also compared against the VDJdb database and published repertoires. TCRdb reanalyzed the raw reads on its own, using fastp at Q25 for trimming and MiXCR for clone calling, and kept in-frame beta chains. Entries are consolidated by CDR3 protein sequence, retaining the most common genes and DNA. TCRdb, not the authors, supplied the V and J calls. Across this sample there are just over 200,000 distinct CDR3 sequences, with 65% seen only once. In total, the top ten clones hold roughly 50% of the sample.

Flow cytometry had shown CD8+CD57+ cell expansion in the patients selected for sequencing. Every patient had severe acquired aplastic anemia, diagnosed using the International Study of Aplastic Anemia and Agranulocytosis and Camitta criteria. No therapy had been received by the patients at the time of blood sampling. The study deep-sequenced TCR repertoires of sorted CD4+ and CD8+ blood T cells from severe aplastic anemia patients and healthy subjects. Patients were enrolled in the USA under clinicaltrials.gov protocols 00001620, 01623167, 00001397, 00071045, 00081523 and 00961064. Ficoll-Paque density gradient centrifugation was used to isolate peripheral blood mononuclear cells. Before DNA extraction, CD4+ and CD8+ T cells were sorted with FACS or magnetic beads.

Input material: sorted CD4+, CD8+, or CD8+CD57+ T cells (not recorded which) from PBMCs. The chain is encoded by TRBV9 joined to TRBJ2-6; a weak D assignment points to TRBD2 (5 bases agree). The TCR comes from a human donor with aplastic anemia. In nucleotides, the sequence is TGTGCCAGCAGCGTAGCTACGGGGAGCTCTGGGGCCAACGTCCTGACTTTC. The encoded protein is CASSVATGSSGANVLTF. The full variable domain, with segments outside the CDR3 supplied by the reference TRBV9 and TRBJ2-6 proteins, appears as DSGVTQTPKHLITATGQRVTLRCSPRSGDLSVYWYQQSLDQGLQFLIQYYNGEERAKGNILERFSAQQFPDLHSELNLSSLELGDSALYFCASSVATGSSGANVLTFGAGSRLTVL.